Listed below are T cell receptor beta chains from one sample, sequenced in a study of spatial heterogeneity in lung cancer. TCRdb used MiXCR to reprocess the 5' RACE reads, holding one entry per CDR3 protein. Counted here are just over 8,000 distinct CDR3 sequences, over 8.5% occurring once; the ten biggest clones make up less than 15%. The sequencing used lung tumor tissue, collected at surgery. The receptors stem from a male donor with early-stage non-small cell lung cancer. CDR3s include the opening cysteine and the closing phenylalanine or tryptophan. A D gene is named only where the DNA matches it firmly. Size tells how often a clone was seen (once, few, many) or the class of an expanded clone, and some rows leave it out.

j_gene	abundance	v_gene	d_gene	len	CDR3aa	CDR3nt
TRBJ2-3	many	TRBV5-1	TRBD1	19	CASSPRTGGISRGTDTQYF	TGCGCCAGCAGCCCTAGGACAGGGGGAATATCTCGGGGCACAGATACGCAGTATTTT
TRBJ2-3	many	TRBV5-1	NA	14	CASRPDRSTDTQYF	TGCGCCAGCAGACCGGACAGATCCACAGATACGCAGTATTTT
TRBJ2-1	many	TRBV5-1	TRBD2	14	CASSLASGVFEQFF	TGCGCCAGCAGCTTGGCTAGCGGGGTATTTGAGCAGTTCTTC
TRBJ2-3	many	TRBV11-2	TRBD2	18	CASSFLWASGGAADTQYF	TGTGCCAGCAGCTTCCTCTGGGCTAGCGGGGGGGCGGCAGATACGCAGTATTTT
TRBJ2-2	many	TRBV6-5	TRBD2	16	CASKRRTREFTGELFF	TGTGCCAGCAAGAGACGGACTAGGGAATTCACCGGGGAGCTGTTTTTT
TRBJ1-2	many	TRBV5-1	TRBD1	16	CASSPGTAFLGYGYTF	TGCGCCAGCAGCCCCGGGACAGCCTTTCTCGGCTATGGCTACACCTTC
TRBJ1-6	medium-sized	TRBV5-1	NA	12	CASSEGNSPLHF	TGCGCCAGCAGCGAGGGTAATTCACCCCTCCACTTT
TRBJ1-1	NA	TRBV12-3/TRBV12-4	NA	14	CASSVIQGSTEAFF	TGTGCCAGCAGTGTCATTCAGGGGAGCACTGAAGCTTTTTTT
TRBJ2-1	many	TRBV7-8	NA	17	CASSLLSRSSEYNEQFF	TGTGCCAGCAGCTTACTTTCTCGGTCTTCCGAATACAATGAGCAGTTCTTC
TRBJ1-4	many	TRBV19	NA	14	CASSMRPLGEKLFF	TGTGCCAGTAGTATGCGGCCCTTGGGAGAAAAACTGTTTTTT
TRBJ2-2	many	TRBV29-1	NA	12	CSVARGVGELFF	TGCAGCGTTGCTAGGGGAGTCGGGGAGCTGTTTTTT
TRBJ1-1	NA	TRBV20-1	NA	13	CSALRTENTEAFF	TGCAGTGCTCTCCGGACAGAGAACACTGAAGCTTTCTTT
TRBJ2-1	NA	TRBV29-1	NA	12	CSVEVSGNEQFF	TGCAGCGTTGAGGTCTCAGGGAATGAGCAGTTCTTC
TRBJ1-1	NA	TRBV28	NA	11	CASAGLAEAFF	TGTGCCAGCGCAGGACTAGCTGAAGCTTTCTTT
TRBJ2-3	many	TRBV25-1	TRBD2	17	CASSEWPSGASTDTQYF	TGTGCCAGCAGTGAATGGCCTAGCGGGGCTAGCACAGATACGCAGTATTTT
TRBJ1-2	many	TRBV7-2	TRBD1	12	CASSPQGVGYTF	TGTGCCAGCAGCCCACAGGGGGTTGGCTACACCTTC
TRBJ2-7	many	TRBV24-1	NA	14	CATSSGTPPYEQYF	TGTGCCACCAGTTCCGGGACCCCGCCCTACGAGCAGTACTTC
TRBJ2-1	many	TRBV12-3/TRBV12-4	TRBD1	17	CASTLRSGTGRMNEQFF	TGTGCCAGCACCCTCCGTTCTGGGACAGGGCGTATGAATGAGCAGTTCTTC
TRBJ1-3	medium-sized	TRBV6-5	NA	11	CASNHGNTIYF	TGTGCCAGCAACCATGGAAACACCATATATTTT
TRBJ2-1	many	TRBV27	NA	14	CASSQGSSYNEQFF	TGTGCCAGCAGCCAGGGTAGCTCCTACAATGAGCAGTTCTTC
TRBJ1-1	many	TRBV7-8	NA	20	CASSLVGWRVSDPRVAEAFF	TGTGCCAGCAGCTTAGTGGGATGGAGAGTCTCAGACCCAAGGGTGGCTGAAGCTTTCTTT
TRBJ2-2	few	TRBV29-1	TRBD1	14	CSHPGTANTGELFF	TGCAGCCATCCCGGGACAGCGAACACCGGGGAGCTGTTTTTT
TRBJ1-2	many	TRBV2	NA	13	CASSENPNYGYTF	TGTGCCAGCAGTGAAAACCCTAACTATGGCTACACCTTC
TRBJ2-2	many	TRBV4-1	TRBD2	13	CASSPSGDGRLFF	TGCGCCAGCAGCCCAAGCGGGGACGGTAGGCTGTTTTTT